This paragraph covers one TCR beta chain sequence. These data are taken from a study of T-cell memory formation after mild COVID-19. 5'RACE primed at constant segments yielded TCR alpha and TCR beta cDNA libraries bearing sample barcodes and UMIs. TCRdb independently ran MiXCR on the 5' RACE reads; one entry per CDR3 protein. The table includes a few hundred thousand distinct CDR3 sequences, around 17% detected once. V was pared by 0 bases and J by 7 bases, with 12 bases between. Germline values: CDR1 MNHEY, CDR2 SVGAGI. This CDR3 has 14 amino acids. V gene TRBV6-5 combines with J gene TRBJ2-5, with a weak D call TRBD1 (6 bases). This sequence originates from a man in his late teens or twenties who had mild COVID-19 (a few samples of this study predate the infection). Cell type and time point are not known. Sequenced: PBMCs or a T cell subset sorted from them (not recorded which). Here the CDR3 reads CASSYSTQGVTQYF. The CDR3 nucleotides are TGTGCCAGCAGTTACTCGACACAGGGCGTGACCCAGTACTTC.